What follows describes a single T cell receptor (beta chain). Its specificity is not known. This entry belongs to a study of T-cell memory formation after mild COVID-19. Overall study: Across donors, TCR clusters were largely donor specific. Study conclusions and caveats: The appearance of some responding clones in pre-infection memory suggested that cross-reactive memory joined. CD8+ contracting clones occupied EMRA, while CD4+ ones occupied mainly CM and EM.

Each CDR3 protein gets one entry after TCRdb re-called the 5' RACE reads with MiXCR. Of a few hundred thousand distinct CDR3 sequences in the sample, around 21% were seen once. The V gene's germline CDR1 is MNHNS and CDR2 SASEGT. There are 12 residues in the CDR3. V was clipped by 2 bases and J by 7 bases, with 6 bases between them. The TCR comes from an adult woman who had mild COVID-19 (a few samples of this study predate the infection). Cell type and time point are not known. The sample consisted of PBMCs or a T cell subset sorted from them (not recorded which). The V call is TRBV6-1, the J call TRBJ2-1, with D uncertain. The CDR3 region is CASSESSNEQFF. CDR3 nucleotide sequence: TGTGCCAGCAGTGAAAGTTCGAATGAGCAGTTCTTC.